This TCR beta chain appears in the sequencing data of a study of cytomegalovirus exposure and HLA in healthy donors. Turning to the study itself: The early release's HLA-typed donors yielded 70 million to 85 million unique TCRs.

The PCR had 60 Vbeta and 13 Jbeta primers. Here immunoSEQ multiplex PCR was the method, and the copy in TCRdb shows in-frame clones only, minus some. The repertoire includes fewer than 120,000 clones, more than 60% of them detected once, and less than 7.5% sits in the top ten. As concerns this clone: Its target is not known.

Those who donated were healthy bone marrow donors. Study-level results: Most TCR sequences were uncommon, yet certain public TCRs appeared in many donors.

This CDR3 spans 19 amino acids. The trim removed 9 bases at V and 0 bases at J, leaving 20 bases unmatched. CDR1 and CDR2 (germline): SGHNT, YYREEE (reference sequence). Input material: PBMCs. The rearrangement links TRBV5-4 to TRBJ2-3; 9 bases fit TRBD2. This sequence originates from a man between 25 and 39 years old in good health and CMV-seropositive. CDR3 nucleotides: TGTGCCACCGGCCCCCGGCGGGGGGGCAACGCAGCTAGCACAGATACGCAGTATTTT. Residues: CATGPRRGGNAASTDTQYF.